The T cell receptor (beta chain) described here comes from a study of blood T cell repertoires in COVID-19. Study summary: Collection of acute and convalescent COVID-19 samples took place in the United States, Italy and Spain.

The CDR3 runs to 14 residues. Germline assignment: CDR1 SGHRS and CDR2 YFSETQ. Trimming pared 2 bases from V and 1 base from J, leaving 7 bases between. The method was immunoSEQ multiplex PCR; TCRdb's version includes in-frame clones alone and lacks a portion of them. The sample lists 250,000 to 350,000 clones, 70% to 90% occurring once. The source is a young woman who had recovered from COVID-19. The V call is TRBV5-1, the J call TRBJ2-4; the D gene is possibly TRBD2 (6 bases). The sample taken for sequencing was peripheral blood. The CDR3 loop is CASSFGGAKNIQYF. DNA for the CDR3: TGCGCCAGCAGCTTCGGGGGTGCCAAAAACATTCAGTACTTC. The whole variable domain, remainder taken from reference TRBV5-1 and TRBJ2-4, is KAGVTQTPRYLIKTRGQQVTLSCSPISGHRSVSWYQQTPGQGLQFLFEYFSETQRNKGNFPGRFSGRQFSNSRSEMNVSTLELGDSALYLCASSFGGAKNIQYFGAGTRLSVL.